This entry describes one T cell receptor beta chain. No antigen is known for it. The data stem from a study of response to subunit inactivated influenza vaccine. Study-wide results and limits: With each seasonal influenza vaccination, the authors suggested, few new T cells are recruited.

Germline loops: CDR1 LGHDT, CDR2 YNNKEL (reference sequence). The CDR3 is 15 residues long. Trimming cost V 3 bases and J 3 bases, with 12 bases left between them. TCRdb ran MiXCR on the RT-PCR reads and lists one entry per CDR3 protein. Altogether around 530,000 distinct CDR3 sequences are present, over 9.5% being singletons, with the ten largest covering 10% to 13%. J is TRBJ2-1 and V is TRBV3-1; D is perhaps TRBD2 (5 bases). The sequenced sample was PBMCs from blood, obtained on the day of vaccination. The origin of this receptor is a man between 45 and 60 years old who received an inactivated influenza vaccine. CDR3 coding DNA: TGTGCCAGCAGCCATACCCACGGGGTCTACAATGAGCAGTTCTTC. It codes for CASSHTHGVYNEQFF.